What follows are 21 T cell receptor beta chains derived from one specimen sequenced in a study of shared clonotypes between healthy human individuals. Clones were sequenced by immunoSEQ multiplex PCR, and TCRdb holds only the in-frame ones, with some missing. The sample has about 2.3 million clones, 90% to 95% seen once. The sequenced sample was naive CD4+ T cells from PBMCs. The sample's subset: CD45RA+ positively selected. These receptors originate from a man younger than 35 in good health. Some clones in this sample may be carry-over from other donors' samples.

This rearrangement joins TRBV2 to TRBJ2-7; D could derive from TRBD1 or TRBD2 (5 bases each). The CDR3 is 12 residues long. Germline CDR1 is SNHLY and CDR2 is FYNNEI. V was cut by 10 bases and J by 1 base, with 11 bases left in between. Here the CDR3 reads CATGTPSYEQYF. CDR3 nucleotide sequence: TGTGCCACCGGGACCCCTTCCTACGAGCAGTACTTC.

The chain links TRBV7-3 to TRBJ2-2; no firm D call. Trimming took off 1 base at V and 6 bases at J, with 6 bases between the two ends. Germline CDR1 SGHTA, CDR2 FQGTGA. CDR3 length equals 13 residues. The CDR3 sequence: CASSLMGAGELFF. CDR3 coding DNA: TGTGCCAGCAGCTTAATGGGCGCCGGGGAGCTGTTTTTT.

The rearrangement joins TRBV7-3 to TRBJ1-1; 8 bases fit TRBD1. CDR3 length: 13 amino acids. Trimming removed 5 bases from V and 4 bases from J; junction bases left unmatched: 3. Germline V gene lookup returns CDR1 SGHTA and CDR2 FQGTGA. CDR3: CASSIDRGTEAFF. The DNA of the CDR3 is TGTGCCAGCAGCATAGACAGGGGCACTGAAGCTTTCTTT.

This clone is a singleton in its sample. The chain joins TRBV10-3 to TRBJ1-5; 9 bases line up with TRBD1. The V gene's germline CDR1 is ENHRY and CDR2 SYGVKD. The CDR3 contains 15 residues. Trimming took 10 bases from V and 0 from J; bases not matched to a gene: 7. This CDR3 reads CATRDRENSNQPQHF. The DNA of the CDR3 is TGTGCCACCCGGGACAGGGAAAATAGCAATCAGCCCCAGCATTTT.

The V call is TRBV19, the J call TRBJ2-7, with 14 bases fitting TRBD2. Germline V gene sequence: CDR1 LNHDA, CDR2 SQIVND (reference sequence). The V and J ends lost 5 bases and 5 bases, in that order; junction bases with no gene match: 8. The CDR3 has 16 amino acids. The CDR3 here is CASSPRTSGRKDEQYF. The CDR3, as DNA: TGTGCCAGTAGTCCCCGGACTAGCGGGAGGAAAGACGAGCAGTACTTC.

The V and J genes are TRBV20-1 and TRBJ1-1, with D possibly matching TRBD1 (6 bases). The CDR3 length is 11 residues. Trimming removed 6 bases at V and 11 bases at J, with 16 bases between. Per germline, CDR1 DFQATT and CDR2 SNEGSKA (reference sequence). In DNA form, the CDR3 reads TGCAGTGCCGAGGACAGTGGGGCGGCTTTCTTT. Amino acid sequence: CSAEDSGAAFF.

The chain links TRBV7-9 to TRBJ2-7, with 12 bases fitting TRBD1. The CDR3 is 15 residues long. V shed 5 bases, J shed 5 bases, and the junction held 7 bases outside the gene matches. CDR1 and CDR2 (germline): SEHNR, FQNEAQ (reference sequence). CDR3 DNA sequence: TGTGCCAGCAGCAACCGGGACAGGGGGCGAGACGAGCAGTACTTC. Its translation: CASSNRDRGRDEQYF. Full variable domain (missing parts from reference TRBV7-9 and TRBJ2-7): DTGVSQNPRHKITKRGQNVTFRCDPISEHNRLYWYRQTLGQGPEFLTYFQNEAQLEKSRLLSDRFSAERPKGSFSTLEIQRTEQGDSAMYLCASSNRDRGRDEQYFGPGTRLTVT.

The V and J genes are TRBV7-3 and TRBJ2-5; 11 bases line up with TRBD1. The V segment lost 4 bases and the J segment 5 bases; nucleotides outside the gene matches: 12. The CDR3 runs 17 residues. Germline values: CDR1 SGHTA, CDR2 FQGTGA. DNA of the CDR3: TGTGCCAGCAGCTCCAACCCTCCGGGACAGGGGGGTGAGACCCAGTACTTC. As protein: CASSSNPPGQGGETQYF.

This CDR3 is CASSYSDIYILTF. CDR3 coding DNA: TGTGCCAGCAGTTACTCGGACATCTATATTCTCACCTTC. The gene calls are TRBV6-6 and TRBJ1-2; a weak D match, TRBD1 (5 bases). V was clipped by 0 bases and J by 13 bases, with 15 bases between them. Per germline, CDR1 MNHNY and CDR2 SVGAGI (reference sequence). The CDR3 has 13 amino acids.

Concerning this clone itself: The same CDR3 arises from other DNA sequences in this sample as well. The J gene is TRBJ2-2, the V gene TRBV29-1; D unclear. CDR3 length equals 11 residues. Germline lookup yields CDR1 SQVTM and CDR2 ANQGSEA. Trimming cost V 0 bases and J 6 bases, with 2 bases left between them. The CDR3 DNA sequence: TGCAGCGTTGAAGATCCCGGGGAGCTGTTTTTT. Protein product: CSVEDPGELFF.

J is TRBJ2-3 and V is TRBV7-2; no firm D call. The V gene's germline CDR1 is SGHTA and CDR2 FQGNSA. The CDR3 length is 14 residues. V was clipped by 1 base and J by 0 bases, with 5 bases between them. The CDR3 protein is CASSLVASTDTQYF. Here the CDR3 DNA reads TGTGCCAGCAGCTTAGTGGCCAGCACAGATACGCAGTATTTT.

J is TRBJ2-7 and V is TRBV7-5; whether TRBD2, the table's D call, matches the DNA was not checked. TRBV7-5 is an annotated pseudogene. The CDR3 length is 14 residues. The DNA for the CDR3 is TGTGCCAGCAGCTTAGGGATACTACCCTACGAGCAGTACTTC. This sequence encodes CASSLGILPYEQYF.

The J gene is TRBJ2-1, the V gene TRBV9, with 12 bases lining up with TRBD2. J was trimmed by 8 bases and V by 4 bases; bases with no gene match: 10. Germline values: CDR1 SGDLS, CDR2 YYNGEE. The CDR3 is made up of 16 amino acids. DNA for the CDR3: TGTGCCAGCAGCTCTCTCCTAGCGGGAGGGTTGCATGAGCAGTTCTTC. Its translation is CASSSLLAGGLHEQFF.

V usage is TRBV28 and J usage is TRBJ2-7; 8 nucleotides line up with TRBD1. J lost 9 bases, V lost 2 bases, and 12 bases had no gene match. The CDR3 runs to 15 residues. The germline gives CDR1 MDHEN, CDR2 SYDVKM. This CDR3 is CASSLVGDRGGLQYF. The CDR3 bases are TGTGCCAGCAGTTTAGTAGGCGACAGGGGAGGTTTGCAGTACTTC.

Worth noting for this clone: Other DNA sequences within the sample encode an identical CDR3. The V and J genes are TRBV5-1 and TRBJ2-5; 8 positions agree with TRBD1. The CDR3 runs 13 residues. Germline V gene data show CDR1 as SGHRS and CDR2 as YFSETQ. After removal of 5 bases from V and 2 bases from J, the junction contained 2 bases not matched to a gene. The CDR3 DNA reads TGCGCCAGCAGACGGACAGGGCAAGAGACCCAGTACTTC. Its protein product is CASRRTGQETQYF.

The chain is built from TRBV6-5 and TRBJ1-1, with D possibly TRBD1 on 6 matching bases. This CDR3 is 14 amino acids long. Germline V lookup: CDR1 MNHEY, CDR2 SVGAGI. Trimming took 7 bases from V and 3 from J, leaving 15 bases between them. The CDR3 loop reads CASIGLGGDTEAFF. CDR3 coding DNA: TGTGCCAGCATCGGATTGGGGGGCGACACTGAAGCTTTCTTT.

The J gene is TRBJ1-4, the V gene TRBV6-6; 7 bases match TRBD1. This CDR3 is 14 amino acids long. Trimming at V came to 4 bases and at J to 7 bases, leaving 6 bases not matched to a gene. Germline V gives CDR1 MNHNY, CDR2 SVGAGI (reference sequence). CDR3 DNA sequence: TGTGCCAGCAGTTCCCGACAGGGTGGTGAAAAACTGTTTTTT. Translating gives CASSSRQGGEKLFF.

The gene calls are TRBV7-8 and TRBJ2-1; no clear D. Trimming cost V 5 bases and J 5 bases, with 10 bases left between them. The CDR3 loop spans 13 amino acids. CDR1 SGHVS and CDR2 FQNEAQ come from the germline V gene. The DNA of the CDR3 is TGTGCCAGCAGCGTCACCCGAGACAATGAGCAGTTCTTC. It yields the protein CASSVTRDNEQFF.

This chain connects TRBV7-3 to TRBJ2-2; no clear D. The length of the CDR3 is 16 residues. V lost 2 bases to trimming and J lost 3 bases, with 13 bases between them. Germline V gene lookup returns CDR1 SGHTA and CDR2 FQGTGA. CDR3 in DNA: TGTGCCAGCAGCTTATTACCGGCTGGTGACACCGGGGAGCTGTTTTTT. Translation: CASSLLPAGDTGELFF.

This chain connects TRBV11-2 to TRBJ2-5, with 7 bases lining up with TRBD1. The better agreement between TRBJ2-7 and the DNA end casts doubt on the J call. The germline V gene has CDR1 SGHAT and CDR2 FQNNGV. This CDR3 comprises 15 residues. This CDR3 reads CASSLQRQGFYEQYF. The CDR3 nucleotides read TGTGCCAGCAGCTTACAGAGACAGGGTTTCTACGAGCAGTACTTC.

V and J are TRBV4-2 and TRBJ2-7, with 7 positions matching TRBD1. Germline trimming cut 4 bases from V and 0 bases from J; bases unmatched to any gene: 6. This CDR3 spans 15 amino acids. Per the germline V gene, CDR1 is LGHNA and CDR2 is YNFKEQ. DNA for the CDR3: TGTGCCAGCAGCCGAGACAGGGTGTACTCCTACGAGCAGTACTTC. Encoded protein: CASSRDRVYSYEQYF.